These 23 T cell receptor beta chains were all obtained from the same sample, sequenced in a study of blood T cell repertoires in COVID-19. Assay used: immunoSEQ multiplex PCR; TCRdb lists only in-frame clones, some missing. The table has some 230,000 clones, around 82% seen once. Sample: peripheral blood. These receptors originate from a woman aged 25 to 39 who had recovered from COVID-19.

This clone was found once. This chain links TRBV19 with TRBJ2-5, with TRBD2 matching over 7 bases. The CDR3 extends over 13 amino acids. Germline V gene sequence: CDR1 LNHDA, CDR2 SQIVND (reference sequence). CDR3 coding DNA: TGTGCGGTAAGGGCGGGAGAGGCAGAGACCCAGTACTTC. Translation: CAVRAGEAETQYF.

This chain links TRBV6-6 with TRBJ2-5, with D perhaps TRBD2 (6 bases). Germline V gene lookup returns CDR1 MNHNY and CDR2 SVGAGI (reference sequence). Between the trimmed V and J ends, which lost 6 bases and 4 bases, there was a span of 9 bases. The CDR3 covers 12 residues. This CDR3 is CASSPGGETQYF. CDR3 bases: TGTGCCAGCAGCCCCGGGGGAGAGACCCAGTACTTC.

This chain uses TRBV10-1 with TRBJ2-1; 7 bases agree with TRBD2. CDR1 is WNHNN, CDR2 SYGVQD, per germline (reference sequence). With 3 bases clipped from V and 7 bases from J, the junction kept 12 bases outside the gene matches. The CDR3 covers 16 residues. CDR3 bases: TGCGCCAGCAGTGATGCGGGAGCTGGTCTGCGGAATGAGCAGTTCTTC. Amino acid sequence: CASSDAGAGLRNEQFF.

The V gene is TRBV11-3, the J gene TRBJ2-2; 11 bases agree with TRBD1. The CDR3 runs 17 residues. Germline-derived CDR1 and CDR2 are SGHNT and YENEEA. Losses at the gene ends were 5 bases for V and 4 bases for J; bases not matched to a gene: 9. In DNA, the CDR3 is TGTGCCAGCAGCCAACTACTTGGGACAGGGGGCACCGGGGAGCTGTTTTTT. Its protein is CASSQLLGTGGTGELFF.

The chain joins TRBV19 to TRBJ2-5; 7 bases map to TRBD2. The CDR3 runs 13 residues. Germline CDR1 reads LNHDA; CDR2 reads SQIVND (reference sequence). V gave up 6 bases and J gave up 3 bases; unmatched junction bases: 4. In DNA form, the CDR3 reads TGTGCCAGTAGGGCCCTAGCGGAAGAGACCCAGTACTTC. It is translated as CASRALAEETQYF.

The CDR3 nucleotides read TGTGCCAGCAGTTTTCCGGGACAGGGTCCTTACGAGCAGTACTTC. Its translation: CASSFPGQGPYEQYF. The chain has TRBV28 and TRBJ2-7; 9 nucleotides line up with TRBD1. V lost 3 bases to trimming and J lost 4 bases; unmatched junction nucleotides: 7. Germline-derived CDR1 and CDR2 are MDHEN and SYDVKM. This CDR3 is built from 15 residues. Full variable domain (rest looked up from reference TRBV28 and TRBJ2-7): DVKVTQSSRYLVKRTGEKVFLECVQDMDHENMFWYRQDPGLGLRLIYFSYDVKMKEKGDIPEGYSVSREKKERFSLILESASTNQTSMYLCASSFPGQGPYEQYFGPGTRLTVT.

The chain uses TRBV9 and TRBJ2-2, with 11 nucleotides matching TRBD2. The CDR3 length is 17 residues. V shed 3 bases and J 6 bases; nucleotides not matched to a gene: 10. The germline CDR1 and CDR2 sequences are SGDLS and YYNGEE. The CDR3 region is CASSAELAGVFPGELFF. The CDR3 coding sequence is TGTGCCAGCAGCGCTGAACTAGCGGGAGTATTTCCCGGGGAGCTGTTTTTT.

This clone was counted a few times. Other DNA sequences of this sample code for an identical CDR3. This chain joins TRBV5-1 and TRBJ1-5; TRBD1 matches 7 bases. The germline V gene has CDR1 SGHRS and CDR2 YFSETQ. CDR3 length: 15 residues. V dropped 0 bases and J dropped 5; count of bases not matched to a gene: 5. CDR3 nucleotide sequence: TGCGCCAGCAGCTTGGGACAGGGTAAGCATCAGCCCCAGCATTTT. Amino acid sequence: CASSLGQGKHQPQHF.

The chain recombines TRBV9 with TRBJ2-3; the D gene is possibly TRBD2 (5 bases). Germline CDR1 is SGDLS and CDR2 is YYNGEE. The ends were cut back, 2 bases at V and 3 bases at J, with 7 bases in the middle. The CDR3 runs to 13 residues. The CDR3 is CASSVRETDTQYF. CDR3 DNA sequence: TGTGCCAGCAGCGTGAGGGAAACAGATACGCAGTATTTT.

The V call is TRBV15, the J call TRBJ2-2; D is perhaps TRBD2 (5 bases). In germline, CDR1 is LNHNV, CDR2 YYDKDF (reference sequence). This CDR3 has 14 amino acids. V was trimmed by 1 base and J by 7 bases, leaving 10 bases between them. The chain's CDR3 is CATSRARGGGELFF. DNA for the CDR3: TGTGCCACCAGCAGAGCCCGTGGAGGCGGGGAGCTGTTTTTT.

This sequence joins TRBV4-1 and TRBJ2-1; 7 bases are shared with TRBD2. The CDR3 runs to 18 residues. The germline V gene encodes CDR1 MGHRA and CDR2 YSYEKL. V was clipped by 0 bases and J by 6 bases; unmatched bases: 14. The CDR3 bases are TGCGCCAGCAGCCAAGATCATAGAGGACTAGGTCCTTTCAATGAGCAGTTCTTC. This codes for CASSQDHRGLGPFNEQFF.

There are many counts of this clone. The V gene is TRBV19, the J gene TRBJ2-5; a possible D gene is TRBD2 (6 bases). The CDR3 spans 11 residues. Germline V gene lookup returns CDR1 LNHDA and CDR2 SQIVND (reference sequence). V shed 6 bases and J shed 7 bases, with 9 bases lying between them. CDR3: CASSAEGTQYF. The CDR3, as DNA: TGTGCCAGTAGCGCGGAGGGGACCCAGTACTTC.

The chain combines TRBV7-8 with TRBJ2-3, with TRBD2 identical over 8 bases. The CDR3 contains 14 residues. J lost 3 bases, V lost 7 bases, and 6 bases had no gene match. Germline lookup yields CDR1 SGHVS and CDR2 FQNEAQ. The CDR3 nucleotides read TGTGCCAGCAAGCGGGAGACGGGAACAGATACGCAGTATTTT. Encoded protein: CASKRETGTDTQYF.

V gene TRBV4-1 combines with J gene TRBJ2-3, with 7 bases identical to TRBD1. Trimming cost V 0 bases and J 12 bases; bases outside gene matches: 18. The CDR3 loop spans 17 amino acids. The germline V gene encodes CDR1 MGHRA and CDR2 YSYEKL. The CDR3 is CASSQEGTAYGIFPQYF. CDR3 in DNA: TGCGCCAGCAGCCAAGAAGGGACAGCGTACGGGATATTCCCCCAGTATTTT.

The CDR3 reads CASSPGGAATEAFF. The CDR3 DNA sequence: TGTGCCAGCAGTCCCGGGGGGGCGGCGACTGAAGCTTTCTTT. The rearrangement links TRBV28 to TRBJ1-1, with D perhaps TRBD1 (6 bases). Germline V CDR1 and CDR2: MDHEN, SYDVKM. Trimming took off 5 bases at V and 5 bases at J, with 15 bases between the two ends. The CDR3 runs to 14 residues.

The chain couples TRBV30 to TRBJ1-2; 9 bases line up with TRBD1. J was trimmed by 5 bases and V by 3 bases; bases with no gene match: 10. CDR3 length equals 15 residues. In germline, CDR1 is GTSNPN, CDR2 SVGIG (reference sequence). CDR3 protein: CAWRNRGRGIYGYTF. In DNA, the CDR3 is TGTGCCTGGAGGAACAGGGGGCGCGGTATTTATGGCTACACCTTC.

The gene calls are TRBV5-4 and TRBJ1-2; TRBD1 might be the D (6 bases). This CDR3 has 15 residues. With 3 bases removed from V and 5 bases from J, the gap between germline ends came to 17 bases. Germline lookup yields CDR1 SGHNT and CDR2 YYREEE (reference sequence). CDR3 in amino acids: CASSSQTGSSYGYTF. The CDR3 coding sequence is TGTGCCAGCAGCTCACAAACAGGGAGTTCGTATGGCTACACCTTC.

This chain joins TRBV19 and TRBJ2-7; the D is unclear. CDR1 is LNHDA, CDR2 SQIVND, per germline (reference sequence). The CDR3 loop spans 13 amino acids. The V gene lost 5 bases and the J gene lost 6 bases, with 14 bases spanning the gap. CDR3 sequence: CASSPFAGGEQYF. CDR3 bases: TGTGCCAGTAGTCCTTTCGCCGGTGGCGAGCAGTACTTC.

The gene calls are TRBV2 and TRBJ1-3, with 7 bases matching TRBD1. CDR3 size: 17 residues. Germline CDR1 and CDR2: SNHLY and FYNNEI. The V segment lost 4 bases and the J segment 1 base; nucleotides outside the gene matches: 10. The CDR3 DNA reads TGTGCCAGCAGTGTAGGGGCACAGGGGAAGTCTGGAAACACCATATATTTT. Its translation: CASSVGAQGKSGNTIYF.

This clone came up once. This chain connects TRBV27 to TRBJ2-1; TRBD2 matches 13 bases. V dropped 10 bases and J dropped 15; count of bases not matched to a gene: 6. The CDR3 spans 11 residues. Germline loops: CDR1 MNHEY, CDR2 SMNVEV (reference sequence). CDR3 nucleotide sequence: TGTGCCACCGGACTAGCGGGAGCTGGGTTCTTC. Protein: CATGLAGAGFF.

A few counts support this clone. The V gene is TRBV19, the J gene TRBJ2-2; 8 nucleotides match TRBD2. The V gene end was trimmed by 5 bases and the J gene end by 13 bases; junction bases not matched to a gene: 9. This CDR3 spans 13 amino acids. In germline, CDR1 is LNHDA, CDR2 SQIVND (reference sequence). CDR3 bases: TGTGCCAGTAGTTCGACTAGCGCGAAGGGGCTGTTTTTT. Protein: CASSSTSAKGLFF.

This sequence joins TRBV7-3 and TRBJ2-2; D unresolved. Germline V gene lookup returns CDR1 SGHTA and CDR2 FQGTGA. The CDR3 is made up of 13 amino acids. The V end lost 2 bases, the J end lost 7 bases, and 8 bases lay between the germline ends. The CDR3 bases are TGTGCCAGCAGCTTATTCGCCGGCGGGGAGCTGTTTTTT. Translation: CASSLFAGGELFF.

CDR3 DNA sequence: TGCGCCAGCAGCTTGGGGAGTAGCGGGGTTTCATCAGATACGCAGTATTTT. This sequence encodes CASSLGSSGVSSDTQYF. The chain joins TRBV5-1 to TRBJ2-3; 8 bases fit TRBD2. With V trimmed by 0 bases and J by 4 bases, 10 bases remained unmatched. The CDR3 is 17 residues long. Per germline, CDR1 SGHRS and CDR2 YFSETQ.